This TCR beta chain emerged from a study of response to subunit inactivated influenza vaccine. Broader study findings: Every seasonal influenza vaccination brings in few new T cells, the authors suggested.

TCRdb passed the RT-PCR reads through MiXCR, listing each CDR3 protein once. The sample shows fewer than 650,000 distinct CDR3 sequences, 13% of them seen only once. This clonotype has a handful of counts. Its specificity is not known. V was trimmed by 6 bases and J by 7 bases, leaving 9 bases between them. Germline CDR1 and CDR2: SQVTM and ANQGSEA. The CDR3 covers 11 residues. The chain uses TRBV29-1 and TRBJ1-4; no reliable D call. Sequencing used PBMCs from blood, obtained about 40 days after vaccination. The sequence was obtained from a man aged 45-65 years who received an inactivated influenza vaccine. The CDR3 bases are TGCAGCGTGAGGGAGCTTGAAAAACTGTTTTTT. Its protein is CSVRELEKLFF.